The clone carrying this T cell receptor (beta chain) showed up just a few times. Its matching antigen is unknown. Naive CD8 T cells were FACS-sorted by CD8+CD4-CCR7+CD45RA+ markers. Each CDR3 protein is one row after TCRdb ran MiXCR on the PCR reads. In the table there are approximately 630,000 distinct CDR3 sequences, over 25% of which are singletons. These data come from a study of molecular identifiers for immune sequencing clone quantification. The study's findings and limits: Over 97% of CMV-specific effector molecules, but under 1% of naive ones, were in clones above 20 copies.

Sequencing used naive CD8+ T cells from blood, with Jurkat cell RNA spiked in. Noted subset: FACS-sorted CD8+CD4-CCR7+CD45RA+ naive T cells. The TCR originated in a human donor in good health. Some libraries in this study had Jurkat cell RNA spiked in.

The CDR3 sequence: CASSLEDREGDTQYF. DNA of the CDR3: TGTGCCAGCAGCTTGGAGGACAGGGAGGGAGATACGCAGTATTTT. This chain links TRBV5-5 with TRBJ2-3; TRBD1 is a possible D gene (8 bases). CDR3 length equals 15 residues. V lost 0 bases and J 5 bases, leaving 13 bases between the germline ends. From germline, CDR1 is SGHKS and CDR2 YYEKEE (reference sequence).